Below, 31 T cell receptor beta chains from the same sample are listed, as sequenced in a study of cytomegalovirus exposure and HLA in healthy donors. With 60 Vbeta and 13 Jbeta primers, the PCR was carried out. Some clones are missing from TCRdb's copy, which holds only in-frame ones; the method was immunoSEQ multiplex PCR. The table has approximately 170,000 clones, around 85% seen once. The specimen was PBMCs. The source of these receptors is a man aged 50 to 60 in good health and CMV-seropositive.

About this clone: The sample holds other DNA sequences that translate to the same CDR3. This chain uses TRBV7-9 with TRBJ1-5; 9 bases match TRBD1. CDR3 size: 15 residues. V shed 6 bases and J 2 bases; nucleotides not matched to a gene: 5. Germline V gene data show CDR1 as SEHNR and CDR2 as FQNEAQ (reference sequence). The CDR3 reads CASSPQGAGNQPQHF. The CDR3 DNA is TGTGCCAGCAGTCCACAGGGGGCGGGCAATCAGCCCCAGCATTTT.

This clone appeared a single time. This rearrangement joins TRBV5-1 to TRBJ1-2; 7 bases are shared with TRBD1. V lost 3 bases and J lost 4; bases outside the gene matches: 9. The CDR3 is 15 residues long. Germline loops: CDR1 SGHRS, CDR2 YFSETQ. CDR3 nucleotide sequence: TGCGCCAGCAGCTCATACAGGGGTGGGGCCTATGGCTACACCTTC. It yields the protein CASSSYRGGAYGYTF. Complete variable domain (other parts from reference TRBV5-1 and TRBJ1-2): KAGVTQTPRYLIKTRGQQVTLSCSPISGHRSVSWYQQTPGQGLQFLFEYFSETQRNKGNFPGRFSGRQFSNSRSEMNVSTLELGDSALYLCASSSYRGGAYGYTFGSGTRLTVV.

This clone was seen a handful of times. V usage is TRBV19 and J usage is TRBJ1-2; maybe TRBD1 (6 bases). CDR3 size: 18 residues. Germline loops: CDR1 LNHDA, CDR2 SQIVND (reference sequence). The germline V and J ends were trimmed by 0 bases and 3 bases, with 20 bases remaining between them. The CDR3 DNA follows: TGTGCCAGTAGTATAGAGAGGGGGAAGGACAGAACGTACTATGGCTACACCTTC. Protein product: CASSIERGKDRTYYGYTF.

The chain carries TRBV28 and TRBJ2-1; no reliable D call. The CDR3 loop spans 10 amino acids. The V end lost 7 bases, the J end lost 15 bases, and 13 bases lay between the germline ends. Per germline, CDR1 MDHEN and CDR2 SYDVKM. The CDR3 region has the DNA TGTGCCAGCATCCTATTCCATGCGTTCTTC. Its translation: CASILFHAFF.

The chain combines TRBV9 with TRBJ2-2, with 12 bases lining up with TRBD1. Germline trimming cut 3 bases from V and 6 bases from J; bases unmatched to any gene: 3. The CDR3 length is 15 residues. Germline assignment: CDR1 SGDLS and CDR2 YYNGEE. The DNA for the CDR3 is TGTGCCAGCAGCGGCCGGGACAGGGGGCCCGGGGAGCTGTTTTTT. This gives the protein CASSGRDRGPGELFF. Filled out from reference TRBV9 and TRBJ2-2, the complete variable domain reads DSGVTQTPKHLITATGQRVTLRCSPRSGDLSVYWYQQSLDQGLQFLIQYYNGEERAKGNILERFSAQQFPDLHSELNLSSLELGDSALYFCASSGRDRGPGELFFGEGSRLTVL.

V usage is TRBV7-3 and J usage is TRBJ2-2; 16 nucleotides line up with TRBD2. The CDR3 consists of 16 residues. Germline CDR1 reads SGHTA; CDR2 reads FQGTGA. V shed 4 bases, J shed 6 bases, and the junction held 2 bases outside the gene matches. DNA for the CDR3: TGTGCCAGCAGCTGGGGGACTAGCGGGAGGGCCGGGGAGCTGTTTTTT. Its translation is CASSWGTSGRAGELFF.

This clone has more than one count but fewer than ten. V is TRBV2 and J is TRBJ1-1; 8 bases are shared with TRBD1. CDR1 SNHLY and CDR2 FYNNEI come from the germline V gene. The J segment lost 3 bases and the V segment lost 7 bases, leaving 7 bases of the junction unmatched. The CDR3 sequence is 14 residues long. This CDR3 reads CASTPQGVYTEAFF. In DNA, the CDR3 is TGTGCCAGCACCCCACAGGGGGTCTACACTGAAGCTTTCTTT.

The chain links TRBV7-3 to TRBJ2-3; D remains ambiguous. Trimming removed 6 bases at V and 1 base at J, with 8 bases between. Germline CDR1 SGHTA, CDR2 FQGTGA. CDR3 length: 13 residues. The CDR3: CASSSSGTDTQYF. CDR3 DNA: TGTGCCAGCAGTTCCTCAGGCACAGATACGCAGTATTTT.

DNA of the CDR3: TGTGCCAGCAGTGCCTGGACTGAACCTTCCTACGAGCAGTACTTC. Protein: CASSAWTEPSYEQYF. This sequence joins TRBV6-1 and TRBJ2-7; tentative D call: TRBD2 (5 bases). The V end lost 4 bases, the J end lost 1 base, and 14 bases lay between the germline ends. Germline CDR1 reads MNHNS; CDR2 reads SASEGT. CDR3 length: 15 residues.

This chain uses TRBV27 with TRBJ2-2, with a weak D call TRBD1 (6 bases). This CDR3 region has 15 residues. Trimming shortened V by 7 bases and J by 0 bases, and 12 bases separated the two germline ends. CDR1 MNHEY and CDR2 SMNVEV come from the germline V gene (reference sequence). In DNA, the CDR3 is TGTGCCAGCAACCCCGGACAGTCGAACACCGGGGAGCTGTTTTTT. This translates into CASNPGQSNTGELFF.

The chain joins TRBV7-6 to TRBJ1-4; 9 nucleotides agree with TRBD1. V lost 3 bases and J lost 8; bases outside the gene matches: 4. CDR3 length: 14 residues. The germline V gene has CDR1 SGHVS and CDR2 FNYEAQ. CDR3 coding DNA: TGTGCCAGCAGCTTCCGACAGGGGGGGGAAAAACTGTTTTTT. It encodes CASSFRQGGEKLFF. The whole variable domain, filled in from reference TRBV7-6 and TRBJ1-4, reads GAGVSQSPRYKVTKRGQDVALRCDPISGHVSLYWYRQALGQGPEFLTYFNYEAQQDKSGLPNDRFSAERPEGSISTLTIQRTEQRDSAMYRCASSFRQGGEKLFFGSGTQLSVL.

This clone occurred once. The rearrangement uses TRBV30 and TRBJ2-3, with 12 bases lining up with TRBD2. V lost 0 bases, J lost 4 bases, and 11 bases stayed unmatched. The CDR3 runs to 18 residues. CDR1 and CDR2 from the germline V gene are GTSNPN and SVGIG (reference sequence). The CDR3 bases are TGTGCCTGGAGTGTTAACCTCGGACTAGCGGGAACGGCAGATACGCAGTATTTT. Amino acids: CAWSVNLGLAGTADTQYF. The variable domain in full, completed from reference TRBV30 and TRBJ2-3, reads SQTIHQWPATLVQPVGSPLSLECTVEGTSNPNLYWYRQAAGRGLQLLFYSVGIGQISSEVPQNLSASRPQDRQFILSSKKLLLSDSGFYLCAWSVNLGLAGTADTQYFGPGTRLTVL.

This clone was counted a single time. This chain uses TRBV11-2 with TRBJ1-2; 9 bases are a match to TRBD1. The V gene end was trimmed by 5 bases and the J gene end by 5 bases; junction bases not matched to a gene: 3. The CDR3 is 13 amino acids. The germline V gene has CDR1 SGHAT and CDR2 FQNNGV. The CDR3: CASSPGQGYGYTF. The CDR3 DNA reads as TGTGCCAGCAGCCCCGGACAGGGGTATGGCTACACCTTC.

Only a few counts were recorded for this clone. This chain connects TRBV7-8 to TRBJ2-5; tentatively, D is TRBD2 (6 bases). CDR3 length equals 15 residues. Germline lookup yields CDR1 SGHVS and CDR2 FQNEAQ. Trimming shortened V by 5 bases and J by 1 base, and 14 bases separated the two germline ends. CDR3 nucleotides: TGTGCCAGCAGCCCCATGGAGGGACTCCAAGAGACCCAGTACTTC. It yields the protein CASSPMEGLQETQYF.

V gene TRBV10-3 combines with J gene TRBJ2-4; TRBD2 is a possible D gene (5 bases). With 4 bases removed from V and 7 bases from J, the gap between germline ends came to 11 bases. The CDR3 runs 13 residues. The germline V gene encodes CDR1 ENHRY and CDR2 SYGVKD. The DNA for the CDR3 is TGTGCCATCAGTGGAGGGTTCGGGAACATTCAGTACTTC. Encoded protein: CAISGGFGNIQYF.

This chain connects TRBV5-1 to TRBJ2-5; no reliable D call. Germline CDR1 reads SGHRS; CDR2 reads YFSETQ. The V and J ends lost 0 bases and 0 bases respectively, with 6 bases between them. The CDR3 sequence is 14 residues long. The CDR3 reads CASSLVPDQETQYF. In DNA form, the CDR3 reads TGCGCCAGCAGCTTGGTGCCGGACCAAGAGACCCAGTACTTC.

The chain joins TRBV9 to TRBJ2-2, with a possible D match to TRBD1 (6 bases). Germline V gene sequence: CDR1 SGDLS, CDR2 YYNGEE. CDR3 length equals 15 residues. With 2 bases removed from V and 6 bases from J, the gap between germline ends came to 14 bases. The CDR3: CASSVGTGLPGELFF. The CDR3 region has the DNA TGTGCCAGCAGCGTCGGAACAGGGTTGCCCGGGGAGCTGTTTTTT.

A single count supports this clone. The chain joins TRBV7-3 to TRBJ2-2; no clear D gene. V lost 1 base and J 5 bases, leaving 5 bases between the germline ends. The germline V gene has CDR1 SGHTA and CDR2 FQGTGA. This CDR3 region has 13 residues. The CDR3 loop reads CASSLRTTGELFF. The CDR3 DNA reads as TGTGCCAGCAGCTTAAGAACTACCGGGGAGCTGTTTTTT.

This sequence joins TRBV5-1 and TRBJ2-7; TRBD1 matches 9 bases. From germline, CDR1 is SGHRS and CDR2 YFSETQ. This CDR3 has 16 amino acids. J lost 2 bases, V lost 3 bases, and 9 bases had no gene match. This CDR3 reads CASSYETGGSPYEQYF. CDR3 bases: TGCGCCAGCAGCTATGAAACAGGGGGCTCCCCCTACGAGCAGTACTTC.

The chain employs TRBV5-6 and TRBJ1-2, with D possibly being TRBD1 (6 bases). Germline assignment: CDR1 SGHDT and CDR2 YYEEEE. The V and J ends lost 4 bases and 5 bases respectively, with 15 bases between them. There are 14 residues in the CDR3. The CDR3, as DNA: TGTGCCAGCAGCCCCGGACAGAGAGGGTATGGCTACACCTTC. This sequence encodes CASSPGQRGYGYTF.

The chain has TRBV29-1 and TRBJ1-2; tentative D call: TRBD1 (5 bases). The CDR3 is 13 residues long. Germline V gene lookup returns CDR1 SQVTM and CDR2 ANQGSEA. V was cut by 7 bases and J by 6 bases, with 18 bases left in between. The CDR3 region has the DNA TGCAGCGGTACGAGTGACAGCCTCGATGGCTACACCTTC. It codes for CSGTSDSLDGYTF.

The V call is TRBV2, the J call TRBJ1-1; TRBD1 aligns across 11 bases. CDR3 length: 16 amino acids. Unmatched junction bases numbered 8, after V lost 3 bases and J lost 5 bases. Germline V CDR1 and CDR2: SNHLY, FYNNEI. The chain's CDR3 is CASSESGQGAVTEAFF. CDR3 DNA sequence: TGTGCCAGCAGTGAGAGTGGACAGGGGGCGGTTACTGAAGCTTTCTTT.

This clone has only one observation. The CDR3 loop reads CASSEDGRGYTF. As DNA, the CDR3 is TGTGCCAGCAGTGAGGATGGGCGAGGCTACACCTTC. The rearrangement links TRBV6-1 to TRBJ1-2; unclear D gene. V lost 3 bases to trimming and J lost 8 bases, with 10 bases between them. The CDR3 has 12 residues. Germline loops: CDR1 MNHNS, CDR2 SASEGT.

This clone was found once. The rearrangement joins TRBV9 to TRBJ1-1, with D uncertain. The germline V and J ends were trimmed by 0 bases and 3 bases, with 9 bases remaining between them. Germline lookup yields CDR1 SGDLS and CDR2 YYNGEE. CDR3 length: 14 amino acids. The CDR3 nucleotides read TGTGCCAGCAGCGTAGTGCAGTCGCACACTGAAGCTTTCTTT. Translation gives CASSVVQSHTEAFF.

The gene calls are TRBV30 and TRBJ1-1, with TRBD1 matching over 7 bases. Per germline, CDR1 GTSNPN and CDR2 SVGIG (reference sequence). The junction had 5 bases not matched to a gene; V was cut back by 0 bases and J by 1 base. The CDR3 is 15 amino acids. CDR3 sequence: CAWSVTGQTNTEAFF. DNA of the CDR3: TGTGCCTGGAGTGTTACGGGACAGACGAACACTGAAGCTTTCTTT.

This clone was seen more than once but under ten times. The V call is TRBV6-1, the J call TRBJ2-3, with 8 bases identical to TRBD1. The CDR3 is 15 amino acids. V gave up 10 bases and J gave up 0 bases; unmatched junction bases: 9. Germline V CDR1 and CDR2: MNHNS, SASEGT. The CDR3 region is CATAWTGTSTDTQYF. In DNA, the CDR3 is TGTGCCACCGCTTGGACAGGGACTAGCACAGATACGCAGTATTTT.

This clone was counted a few times. The rearrangement uses TRBV4-1 and TRBJ1-2; the D gene is possibly TRBD1 (6 bases). This CDR3 has 15 amino acids. Germline V CDR1 and CDR2: MGHRA, YSYEKL. Trimming took 1 base from V and 4 from J, leaving 13 bases between them. Here the CDR3 reads CASSQARGASYGYTF. The CDR3 coding sequence is TGCGCCAGCAGCCAAGCCCGGGGGGCCAGCTATGGCTACACCTTC.

This clone was found once. This chain's CDR3 is CASSPGGRGMNTEAFF. CDR3 DNA sequence: TGTGCCAGCAGCCCTGGAGGGCGGGGGATGAACACTGAAGCTTTCTTT. The chain is built from TRBV9 and TRBJ1-1, with D perhaps TRBD1 (5 bases). CDR1 and CDR2 from the germline V gene are SGDLS and YYNGEE. This CDR3 region has 16 residues. V lost 4 bases to trimming and J lost 0 bases, with 16 bases between them.

This chain links TRBV19 with TRBJ1-1, with 12 bases fitting TRBD1. The CDR3 is 17 residues long. V was pared by 6 bases and J by 1 base, with 9 bases of the junction left unmatched. Germline assignment: CDR1 LNHDA and CDR2 SQIVND (reference sequence). CDR3 protein: CASSDPGQGAENTEAFF. For the CDR3, the DNA is TGTGCCAGTAGCGACCCGGGACAGGGGGCGGAGAACACTGAAGCTTTCTTT.

The V call is TRBV4-1, the J call TRBJ1-3; D gene uncertain. Between the trimmed V and J ends, which lost 3 bases and 0 bases, there was a span of 12 bases. Per germline, CDR1 MGHRA and CDR2 YSYEKL. This CDR3 is built from 16 residues. CDR3 bases: TGCGCCAGCAGCCACGCGGACTCTAGCTCTGGAAACACCATATATTTT. This translates into CASSHADSSSGNTIYF.

This clone appeared a few times. The rearrangement uses TRBV7-3 and TRBJ1-1; D gene ambiguous. The CDR3 is 13 amino acids. Germline lookup yields CDR1 SGHTA and CDR2 FQGTGA. The germline V and J ends were trimmed by 5 bases and 2 bases, with 9 bases remaining between them. CDR3 amino acids: CASSPQANTEAFF. The CDR3 coding sequence is TGTGCCAGCAGCCCCCAGGCTAACACTGAAGCTTTCTTT.